Presented here are 16 T cell receptor beta chains from one specimen sequenced in a study of regulatory T cells in long-lasting Graves disease. Sequencing libraries for TCR beta were prepared with iRepertoire HTBI primers and Arm-PCR of CDR3 regions. A single record per CDR3 protein comes from TCRdb applying MiXCR to the multiplex PCR reads. Among about 310,000 distinct CDR3 sequences listed, 22% were seen once. As for time point: persistent/refractory GD, antithyroid drugs over 5 years with positive TRAb. The TCR library was prepared using RNA isolated from PBMCs. This material consisted of peripheral blood mononuclear cells (PBMCs), taken when the disease was refractory, from a patient treated with antithyroid drugs. The receptors stem from a female donor with Graves disease.

CDR3 nucleotides: TGTGCCAGCCGTATGTCAGGGGGCACCCTCTACGAGCAGTACTTC. Amino acids: CASRMSGGTLYEQYF. This chain links TRBV6-1 with TRBJ2-7; 8 bases match TRBD1. The CDR3 covers 15 residues. The J segment lost 3 bases and the V segment lost 8 bases, leaving 12 bases of the junction unmatched. In germline, CDR1 is MNHNS, CDR2 SASEGT.

This clonotype was seen many times. The chain is built from TRBV7-9 and TRBJ1-4, with 10 bases that match TRBD1. The V and J ends lost 5 bases and 8 bases, in that order; junction bases with no gene match: 14. Per germline, CDR1 SEHNR and CDR2 FQNEAQ (reference sequence). This CDR3 has 17 residues. The CDR3 here is CASSTTGTGEGKEKLFF. The DNA of the CDR3 is TGTGCCAGCAGCACCACCGGGACAGGGGAAGGGAAAGAAAAACTGTTTTTT.

The chain combines TRBV24-1 with TRBJ2-1, with D perhaps TRBD2 (6 bases). The CDR3 has 13 amino acids. V lost 10 bases to trimming and J lost 7 bases, with 16 bases between them. Per the germline V gene, CDR1 is KGHDR and CDR2 is SFDVKD. CDR3 in amino acids: CATGTGHRNEQFF. CDR3 DNA sequence: TGTGCCACAGGGACTGGCCATCGGAATGAGCAGTTCTTC.

This rearrangement joins TRBV6-1 to TRBJ2-4, with TRBD1 matching over 8 bases. Germline assignment: CDR1 MNHNS and CDR2 SASEGT. V lost 1 base and J lost 7; bases outside the gene matches: 12. CDR3 size: 17 residues. CDR3 loop: CASSEDPWDRRENIQYF. CDR3 nucleotide sequence: TGTGCCAGCAGTGAAGACCCTTGGGACAGGAGGGAGAACATTCAGTACTTC.

This clonotype was picked up many times. The chain is built from TRBV18 and TRBJ1-2; no firm D call. The CDR3 contains 13 residues. Germline V gives CDR1 KGHSH, CDR2 LQKENI. V dropped 2 bases and J dropped 6 bases, with 10 bases sitting between them. The DNA for the CDR3 is TGTGCCAGCTCACCATGGGGTGATCATGGCTACACCTTC. Protein product: CASSPWGDHGYTF.

This clonotype was observed a handful of times. The gene calls are TRBV7-9 and TRBJ2-5, with D perhaps matching TRBD2 (5 bases). CDR1 and CDR2 from the germline V gene are SEHNR and FQNEAQ (reference sequence). The CDR3 sequence is 18 residues long. Trimming stripped 5 bases from V and 2 bases from J, with 24 bases between. As DNA, the CDR3 is TGTGCCAGCAGCCCCGAGGGCCCCCTCCGGATAAGACAAGAGACCCAGTACTTC. This encodes CASSPEGPLRIRQETQYF.

This clonotype was counted between two and nine times. The chain is built from TRBV9 and TRBJ2-2; D gene unclear. The germline V and J ends were trimmed by 0 bases and 0 bases, with 6 bases remaining between them. The length of the CDR3 is 15 residues. Per germline, CDR1 SGDLS and CDR2 YYNGEE. The CDR3 coding sequence is TGTGCCAGCAGCGTAGACACTTCGAACACCGGGGAGCTGTTTTTT. Protein product: CASSVDTSNTGELFF.

This clonotype was counted a few times. The gene calls are TRBV30 and TRBJ1-6, with D possibly TRBD1 on 5 matching bases. V was trimmed by 4 bases and J by 8 bases, leaving 18 bases between them. This CDR3 spans 15 amino acids. CDR1 is GTSNPN and CDR2 is SVGIG in the germline V gene (reference sequence). The CDR3 loop is CAWTSGSQGDSPLHF. CDR3 nucleotides: TGTGCCTGGACGTCGGGCAGCCAGGGAGATTCACCCCTCCACTTT.

On this clonotype itself: At one end the junction does not follow the germline gene, possibly because of a read error. V is TRBV7-2 and J is TRBJ1-6; perhaps TRBD1 as D (5 bases). The CDR3 contains 15 residues. The germline V gene encodes CDR1 SGHTA and CDR2 FQGNSA. CDR3 protein: CASSLGGVGNSPLRF. For the CDR3, the DNA is TGTGCCAGCAGCTTAGGGGGGGTCGGGAATTCACCCCTCCGCTTT. The full variable domain, with the rest looked up from reference TRBV7-2 and TRBJ1-6, is GAGVSQSPSNKVTEKGKDVELRCDPISGHTALYWYRQSLGQGLEFLIYFQGNSAPDKSGLPSDRFSAERTGGSVSTLTIQRTQQEDSAVYLCASSLGGVGNSPLRFGNGTRLTVT.

J is TRBJ2-7 and V is TRBV6-1; TRBD2 might be the D (6 bases). Per the germline V gene, CDR1 is MNHNS and CDR2 is SASEGT. CDR3 length equals 14 residues. V lost 6 bases, J lost 2 bases, and 14 bases lay in between. This CDR3 is CASRGTPLAYEQYF. CDR3 bases: TGTGCCAGCAGGGGGACTCCCCTGGCCTACGAGCAGTACTTC.

Only a few counts were recorded for this clonotype. The V and J genes are TRBV5-1 and TRBJ1-2, with 7 bases identical to TRBD1. V lost 4 bases and J lost 7; bases outside the gene matches: 10. Germline loops: CDR1 SGHRS, CDR2 YFSETQ. This CDR3 has 14 amino acids. For the CDR3, the DNA is TGCGCCAGCAGCCCAGGGGGTTCCGCGCGTGGCTACACCTTC. Translation: CASSPGGSARGYTF.

This clonotype was seen more than once but under ten times. This chain connects TRBV2 to TRBJ2-1, with TRBD2 matching over 9 bases. Trimming at V came to 2 bases and at J to 4 bases, leaving 3 bases not matched to a gene. CDR1 and CDR2 (germline): SNHLY, FYNNEI. This CDR3 contains 15 residues. In nucleotides, the CDR3 is TGTGCCAGCAGTGAAATTAGCGGGAGTTACAATGAGCAGTTCTTC. It is translated as CASSEISGSYNEQFF.

This clonotype was counted at least ten times. The gene calls are TRBV3-1 and TRBJ1-3, with TRBD1 matching over 7 bases. J gave up 8 bases and V 6 bases, and 1 base lay outside the gene matches. CDR3 length equals 11 residues. Germline CDR1 LGHDT, CDR2 YNNKEL (reference sequence). Written as DNA, the CDR3 is TGTGCCAGCAGGCAGGGGGACACCATATATTTT. This codes for CASRQGDTIYF.

This clonotype was seen only a few times. The gene calls are TRBV5-1 and TRBJ2-7; 8 bases agree with TRBD1. Germline lookup yields CDR1 SGHRS and CDR2 YFSETQ. The CDR3 extends over 16 amino acids. V lost 0 bases and J lost 0; bases outside the gene matches: 5. CDR3 nucleotide sequence: TGCGCCAGCAGCTTGGGTGCAGGGGGCCTCTCCTACGAGCAGTACTTC. As protein: CASSLGAGGLSYEQYF.

This clonotype was counted only a few times. The V gene is TRBV30, the J gene TRBJ2-2, with 7 bases matching TRBD1. The CDR3 loop spans 13 amino acids. Trimming cost V 1 base and J 5 bases; bases outside gene matches: 1. Germline-derived CDR1 and CDR2 are GTSNPN and SVGIG (reference sequence). The CDR3 loop reads CAWSETGTGELFF. CDR3 bases: TGTGCCTGGAGTGAGACAGGGACCGGGGAGCTGTTTTTT.

The V and J genes are TRBV9 and TRBJ2-5; no clear D. CDR1 is SGDLS and CDR2 is YYNGEE in the germline V gene. This CDR3 is 13 amino acids long. Trimming removed 8 bases from V and 0 bases from J, with 11 bases in between. CDR3 in DNA: TGTGCCAGTCCAGTGGGGTACCAAGAGACCCAGTACTTC. Protein product: CASPVGYQETQYF.